Listed below are T cell receptor beta chains from one sample, sequenced in a study of cytomegalovirus exposure and HLA in healthy donors. Sequencing used immunoSEQ multiplex PCR; TCRdb keeps in-frame clones, though not all of them. The sample holds about 190,000 clones, 80% to 85% seen once. Input material: PBMCs. The receptors derive from a woman between 25 and 40 years old in good health and CMV-seronegative. Each CDR3 is given with its conserved first and last residue. D genes are given only for firm matches. Size is stated for part of the rows, as once, few or many counts, or as a class when the clone is expanded.

cdr3_nt: TGTGCCAGCAGTTTATCGGTACCAGGGAGGAATGAGCAGTTCTTC; cdr3_aa: CASSLSVPGRNEQFF; j_call: TRBJ2-1; clone_size: NA; cdr3_length: 15; v_call: TRBV27; d_call: NA
cdr3_nt: TGTGCCAGCCGTCGGGAGAACACCGGGGAGCTGTTTTTT; cdr3_aa: CASRRENTGELFF; j_call: TRBJ2-2; clone_size: NA; cdr3_length: 13; v_call: TRBV5-6; d_call: NA
cdr3_nt: TGTGCCAGCAGCCCCGGGACAGGGGTCTACAATGAGCAGTTCTTC; cdr3_aa: CASSPGTGVYNEQFF; j_call: TRBJ2-1; clone_size: NA; cdr3_length: 15; v_call: TRBV7-2; d_call: TRBD1
cdr3_nt: TGTGCCAGCGGCAGGGGAGGGAATTCACCCCTCCACTTT; cdr3_aa: CASGRGGNSPLHF; j_call: TRBJ1-6; clone_size: once; cdr3_length: 13; v_call: TRBV7-9; d_call: NA
cdr3_nt: TGCGCCAGCAGCTTGACGTTTCGGGGCACTGAAGCTTTCTTT; cdr3_aa: CASSLTFRGTEAFF; j_call: TRBJ1-1; clone_size: once; cdr3_length: 14; v_call: TRBV5-1; d_call: NA
cdr3_nt: TGTGCCAGCAGTTTTAAGGGGGCCCGCCACGAGCAGTACTTC; cdr3_aa: CASSFKGARHEQYF; j_call: TRBJ2-7; clone_size: once; cdr3_length: 14; v_call: TRBV28; d_call: TRBD1
cdr3_nt: TGCGCCAGCAGTGTCTCAGATACGCAGTATTTT; cdr3_aa: CASSVSDTQYF; j_call: TRBJ2-3; clone_size: NA; cdr3_length: 11; v_call: TRBV10-2; d_call: NA
cdr3_nt: TGTGCCAGCAACGCCACTCGGGACAGGGGAGGAAGGTCTGGGGCCAACGGCCTGACTTTC; cdr3_aa: CASNATRDRGGRSGANGLTF; j_call: TRBJ2-6; clone_size: NA; cdr3_length: 20; v_call: TRBV6-4; d_call: TRBD1
cdr3_nt: TGTGCCAGCAGTTCCACCGGGACAGGGAGTAGAGGCACTGAAGCTTTCTTT; cdr3_aa: CASSSTGTGSRGTEAFF; j_call: TRBJ1-1; clone_size: NA; cdr3_length: 17; v_call: TRBV27; d_call: TRBD1
cdr3_nt: TGTGCCAGCAGCCGGACTAGCGGTTCCTACAATGAGCAGTTCTTC; cdr3_aa: CASSRTSGSYNEQFF; j_call: TRBJ2-1; clone_size: NA; cdr3_length: 15; v_call: TRBV7-2; d_call: TRBD2
cdr3_nt: TGTGCCATCAGTGAGTCAGACGTCAGGGCTGGGTATGGCTACACCTTC; cdr3_aa: CAISESDVRAGYGYTF; j_call: TRBJ1-2; clone_size: once; cdr3_length: 16; v_call: TRBV10-3; d_call: NA
cdr3_nt: TGTGCCAGCACGCTGACAGCCACCTATAATTCACCCCTCCACTTT; cdr3_aa: CASTLTATYNSPLHF; j_call: TRBJ1-6; clone_size: NA; cdr3_length: 15; v_call: TRBV6-1; d_call: NA
cdr3_nt: TGTGCCAGTAGCGGGAGTATCTCCTACGAGCAGTACTTC; cdr3_aa: CASSGSISYEQYF; j_call: TRBJ2-7; clone_size: NA; cdr3_length: 13; v_call: TRBV19; d_call: NA
cdr3_nt: TGTGCCAGCAGAGTCGCGGGAGCCTACGAGCAGTACTTC; cdr3_aa: CASRVAGAYEQYF; j_call: TRBJ2-7; clone_size: NA; cdr3_length: 13; v_call: TRBV7-2; d_call: TRBD2
cdr3_nt: TGTGCCAGCAGCCCACCAGGGGGACGCGGGGAGTACTTC; cdr3_aa: CASSPPGGRGEYF; j_call: TRBJ2-7; clone_size: NA; cdr3_length: 13; v_call: TRBV6-5; d_call: NA
cdr3_nt: TGTGCTAGTGGTTTGGTACTCTTGGGGGCCGCGAACACCGGGGAGCTGTTTTTT; cdr3_aa: CASGLVLLGAANTGELFF; j_call: TRBJ2-2; clone_size: NA; cdr3_length: 18; v_call: TRBV12-5; d_call: NA
cdr3_nt: TGTGCCAGTAGTGCAAAGACAGGACCTTCTAGCTCCTACGAGCAGTACTTC; cdr3_aa: CASSAKTGPSSSYEQYF; j_call: TRBJ2-7; clone_size: NA; cdr3_length: 17; v_call: TRBV19; d_call: NA
cdr3_nt: TGCGCCAGCAGCCCACAGGGAGATAACTATGGCTACACCTTC; cdr3_aa: CASSPQGDNYGYTF; j_call: TRBJ1-2; clone_size: few; cdr3_length: 14; v_call: TRBV4-1; d_call: NA
cdr3_nt: TGTGCCAGCAGCCAGAACAGGGGTGGCATTCAGTACTTC; cdr3_aa: CASSQNRGGIQYF; j_call: TRBJ2-4; clone_size: NA; cdr3_length: 13; v_call: TRBV14; d_call: TRBD1
cdr3_nt: TGCGCCAGCAGCTTAACCCGGGGGGCGGTGGTTAATTCACCCCTCCACTTT; cdr3_aa: CASSLTRGAVVNSPLHF; j_call: TRBJ1-6; clone_size: NA; cdr3_length: 17; v_call: TRBV4-3; d_call: NA
cdr3_nt: TGTGCCAGCAGATATAGCAGGGTGACAGATACGCAGTATTTT; cdr3_aa: CASRYSRVTDTQYF; j_call: TRBJ2-3; clone_size: NA; cdr3_length: 14; v_call: TRBV28; d_call: NA
cdr3_nt: TGTGCCAGCTCACCGATGGGAGGGGTTGATGAAAAACTGTTTTTT; cdr3_aa: CASSPMGGVDEKLFF; j_call: TRBJ1-4; clone_size: NA; cdr3_length: 15; v_call: TRBV18; d_call: NA
cdr3_nt: TGTGCCAGCATCAGATCAGGACTATCCGACAATGAGCAGTTCTTC; cdr3_aa: CASIRSGLSDNEQFF; j_call: TRBJ2-1; clone_size: NA; cdr3_length: 15; v_call: TRBV7-6; d_call: NA
cdr3_nt: TGCGCCAGCAGCCAAGGTACGACAGGACGAAATCAGCCCCAGCATTTT; cdr3_aa: CASSQGTTGRNQPQHF; j_call: TRBJ1-5; clone_size: NA; cdr3_length: 16; v_call: TRBV4-1; d_call: NA
cdr3_nt: TGTGCCAGCTCAGGGTCGAGAGACTTTCCTCAGCCCCAGCATTTT; cdr3_aa: CASSGSRDFPQPQHF; j_call: TRBJ1-5; clone_size: NA; cdr3_length: 15; v_call: TRBV18; d_call: NA
cdr3_nt: TGTGCCAGCAGCGCCAGGGTCTCCGGGGAGCTGTTTTTT; cdr3_aa: CASSARVSGELFF; j_call: TRBJ2-2; clone_size: few; cdr3_length: 13; v_call: TRBV9; d_call: NA
cdr3_nt: TGTGCCAGCAGCAGGGGATCGGATGGCTACACCTTC; cdr3_aa: CASSRGSDGYTF; j_call: TRBJ1-2; clone_size: NA; cdr3_length: 12; v_call: TRBV9; d_call: NA
cdr3_nt: TGTGCCAGCAGGGGACAGGGGAACTACGAGCAGTACTTC; cdr3_aa: CASRGQGNYEQYF; j_call: TRBJ2-7; clone_size: NA; cdr3_length: 13; v_call: TRBV2; d_call: TRBD1
cdr3_nt: TGTGCCAGCAGCTCTAGCGGGGGGGCGTGGGAGCAGTACTTC; cdr3_aa: CASSSSGGAWEQYF; j_call: TRBJ2-7; clone_size: NA; cdr3_length: 14; v_call: TRBV9; d_call: TRBD2
cdr3_nt: TGTGCCAGCAGTGAACTTCAGGGGAATGTTGGAAAACTGTTTTTT; cdr3_aa: CASSELQGNVGKLFF; j_call: TRBJ1-4; clone_size: NA; cdr3_length: 15; v_call: TRBV6-1; d_call: NA
cdr3_nt: TGCGCCAGCAGCCAAGTAGGCAGGGGAAGAAATTCACCCCTCCACTTT; cdr3_aa: CASSQVGRGRNSPLHF; j_call: TRBJ1-6; clone_size: few; cdr3_length: 16; v_call: TRBV4-3; d_call: NA
cdr3_nt: TGTGCCAGCAGTGCTACTAGCGCAATATACGAGCAGTACTTC; cdr3_aa: CASSATSAIYEQYF; j_call: TRBJ2-7; clone_size: NA; cdr3_length: 14; v_call: TRBV27; d_call: TRBD2
cdr3_nt: TGTGCCAGCTCACCACCGAGCTCCGGGGAGCTGTTTTTT; cdr3_aa: CASSPPSSGELFF; j_call: TRBJ2-2; clone_size: NA; cdr3_length: 13; v_call: TRBV18; d_call: NA
cdr3_nt: TGTGCCAGCAGCCTCACGGGGGGCCCACCTGAAGCTTTCTTT; cdr3_aa: CASSLTGGPPEAFF; j_call: TRBJ1-1; clone_size: once; cdr3_length: 14; v_call: TRBV11-2; d_call: NA
cdr3_nt: TGTGCCAGCTCACCGGGGACAGGGAGAGAAAAACTGTTTTTT; cdr3_aa: CASSPGTGREKLFF; j_call: TRBJ1-4; clone_size: NA; cdr3_length: 14; v_call: TRBV18; d_call: TRBD1
cdr3_nt: TGCGCCAGCAGCCAAGCTCTGACTAGCGGGGGTCGGACAGATACGCAGTATTTT; cdr3_aa: CASSQALTSGGRTDTQYF; j_call: TRBJ2-3; clone_size: NA; cdr3_length: 18; v_call: TRBV4-3; d_call: TRBD2
cdr3_nt: TGTGCCAGCAGTTCAGGAGGTTTGGATACGCAGTATTTT; cdr3_aa: CASSSGGLDTQYF; j_call: TRBJ2-3; clone_size: NA; cdr3_length: 13; v_call: TRBV6-5; d_call: NA
cdr3_nt: TGTGCCAGCAGCGTCCGGGACAAACGAGGCAATGAGCAGTTCTTC; cdr3_aa: CASSVRDKRGNEQFF; j_call: TRBJ2-1; clone_size: once; cdr3_length: 15; v_call: TRBV7-2; d_call: NA
cdr3_nt: TGTGCCAGCACCGGGGGGATCGGGGAGCAGTACTTC; cdr3_aa: CASTGGIGEQYF; j_call: TRBJ2-7; clone_size: NA; cdr3_length: 12; v_call: TRBV2; d_call: TRBD2
cdr3_nt: TGCAGCGTTAGGGAGGGCCTCTACAATGAGCAGTTCTTC; cdr3_aa: CSVREGLYNEQFF; j_call: TRBJ2-1; clone_size: once; cdr3_length: 13; v_call: TRBV29-1; d_call: TRBD2
cdr3_nt: TGCGCCAGCAGCCAAATCACAGAATATAAAGCTTTCTTT; cdr3_aa: CASSQITEYKAFF; j_call: TRBJ1-1; clone_size: NA; cdr3_length: 13; v_call: TRBV4-1; d_call: NA
cdr3_nt: TGTGCCAGCAGTCCCCCGAATTCTGGGGCCAACGGCCTGACTTTC; cdr3_aa: CASSPPNSGANGLTF; j_call: TRBJ2-6; clone_size: NA; cdr3_length: 15; v_call: TRBV28; d_call: NA
cdr3_nt: TGTGCCAGTACTCCTGACACGACCACCGGGGAGCTGTTTTTT; cdr3_aa: CASTPDTTTGELFF; j_call: TRBJ2-2; clone_size: NA; cdr3_length: 14; v_call: TRBV19; d_call: NA
cdr3_nt: TGTGCCAGCAACCCTAGGCACGGGAGGGTCTACGAGCAGTACTTC; cdr3_aa: CASNPRHGRVYEQYF; j_call: TRBJ2-7; clone_size: NA; cdr3_length: 15; v_call: TRBV28; d_call: TRBD2
cdr3_nt: TGTGCCAGTACCGTACGGTTGGCGGGGGGGCTGTTCTTC; cdr3_aa: CASTVRLAGGLFF; j_call: TRBJ2-1; clone_size: NA; cdr3_length: 13; v_call: TRBV19; d_call: TRBD2
cdr3_nt: TGTGCCAGCAGCTTAGCGCAGCGAAACTATGGCTACACCTTC; cdr3_aa: CASSLAQRNYGYTF; j_call: TRBJ1-2; clone_size: once; cdr3_length: 14; v_call: TRBV7-2; d_call: NA
cdr3_nt: TGCGCCAGCAGCCTCCTTGAAGGGACAGACTACGAGCAGTACTTC; cdr3_aa: CASSLLEGTDYEQYF; j_call: TRBJ2-7; clone_size: NA; cdr3_length: 15; v_call: TRBV4-1; d_call: TRBD1
cdr3_nt: TGTGCCAGCAGTTACACTCAGGGGGTCGGGGAGCTGTTTTTT; cdr3_aa: CASSYTQGVGELFF; j_call: TRBJ2-2; clone_size: NA; cdr3_length: 14; v_call: TRBV6-5; d_call: TRBD1
cdr3_nt: TGTGCCAGCAGCACTGGAGCGGGGCTCTACGAGCAGTACTTC; cdr3_aa: CASSTGAGLYEQYF; j_call: TRBJ2-7; clone_size: medium-sized; cdr3_length: 14; v_call: TRBV5-6; d_call: TRBD2
cdr3_nt: TGTGCCAGCATGGGTGCGGGGGTAATCACCGGGGAGCTGTTTTTT; cdr3_aa: CASMGAGVITGELFF; j_call: TRBJ2-2; clone_size: NA; cdr3_length: 15; v_call: TRBV2; d_call: TRBD2
cdr3_nt: TGTGCCAGCAGTCGAACAGGGGTTAGGAACGGCAATCAGCCCCAGCATTTT; cdr3_aa: CASSRTGVRNGNQPQHF; j_call: TRBJ1-5; clone_size: NA; cdr3_length: 17; v_call: TRBV28; d_call: TRBD1
cdr3_nt: TGCGCCAGCAGCTTCTTCGGTTATACTAACTATGGCTACACCTTC; cdr3_aa: CASSFFGYTNYGYTF; j_call: TRBJ1-2; clone_size: NA; cdr3_length: 15; v_call: TRBV5-1; d_call: NA
cdr3_nt: TGTGCCAGCAGTTTTGACAGAATCTTTAGCACAGATACGCAGTATTTT; cdr3_aa: CASSFDRIFSTDTQYF; j_call: TRBJ2-3; clone_size: NA; cdr3_length: 16; v_call: TRBV27; d_call: NA
cdr3_nt: TGCGCCAGCAGCCCTCGAGGAGACTACACCGGGGAGCTGTTTTTT; cdr3_aa: CASSPRGDYTGELFF; j_call: TRBJ2-2; clone_size: NA; cdr3_length: 15; v_call: TRBV5-1; d_call: NA
cdr3_nt: TGTGCCAGCAACTACGGGGGGTCTGAAGAGACCCAGTACTTC; cdr3_aa: CASNYGGSEETQYF; j_call: TRBJ2-5; clone_size: NA; cdr3_length: 14; v_call: TRBV6-5; d_call: TRBD2